This T cell receptor (beta chain) was sequenced in a study of regulatory T cells in long-lasting Graves disease. This clonotype was observed at least ten times. TCR beta libraries were built with iRepertoire HTBI primers and Arm-PCR of CDR3 regions. TCRdb reanalysed the multiplex PCR reads using MiXCR and keeps one entry per CDR3 protein. This table holds some 340,000 distinct CDR3 sequences, 10% to 15% found once. Per germline, CDR1 SGHVS and CDR2 FNYEAQ. The CDR3 runs to 13 residues. V lost 4 bases to trimming and J lost 0 bases, with 6 bases between them. The time point denotes: newly diagnosed GD, antithyroid drugs for less than 3 months. There was RNA extracted from PBMCs, and the TCR library was made from it. Another study also made use of these data, one on T cells in Graves' hyperthyroidism and ophthalmopathy.

The receptor was isolated from a woman between 18 and 29 years old with Graves disease. The chain recombines TRBV7-6 with TRBJ1-2, with no clear D. The sample here was peripheral blood mononuclear cells (PBMCs), taken at new diagnosis, from a patient treated with antithyroid drugs. The CDR3 is CASSYGPNYGYTF. CDR3 DNA sequence: TGTGCCAGCAGCTACGGACCTAACTATGGCTACACCTTC. Complete variable domain (other parts from reference TRBV7-6 and TRBJ1-2): GAGVSQSPRYKVTKRGQDVALRCDPISGHVSLYWYRQALGQGPEFLTYFNYEAQQDKSGLPNDRFSAERPEGSISTLTIQRTEQRDSAMYRCASSYGPNYGYTFGSGTRLTVV.